These 20 T cell receptor beta chains share one sample of origin, sequenced in a study of blood T cell repertoires in COVID-19. Sequenced by immunoSEQ multiplex PCR; TCRdb stores in-frame clones only, minus some. The data contain about 190,000 clones, 70% to 85% of them singletons. The material sequenced was peripheral blood. The source of these receptors is a woman between 45 and 60 years old with acute or convalescent COVID-19.

The chain employs TRBV6-6 and TRBJ2-7, with 7 bases that match TRBD1. Germline V lookup: CDR1 MNHNY, CDR2 SVGAGI (reference sequence). This CDR3 has 14 amino acids. The J segment lost 3 bases and the V segment lost 3 bases, leaving 5 bases of the junction unmatched. Here the CDR3 DNA reads TGTGCCAGCAGTTATTCGGACAGGAGCTACGAGCAGTACTTC. Residues: CASSYSDRSYEQYF.

The rearrangement links TRBV24-1 to TRBJ2-1; 7 bases map to TRBD2. CDR3 length: 17 residues. V shed 4 bases, J shed 7 bases, and the junction held 15 bases outside the gene matches. Germline V gene lookup returns CDR1 KGHDR and CDR2 SFDVKD. The CDR3 loop is CATSDLLSRGLGNEQFF. The DNA for the CDR3 is TGTGCCACCAGTGACCTGTTATCGCGGGGGTTGGGGAATGAGCAGTTCTTC.

The V and J genes are TRBV18 and TRBJ1-1; TRBD1 matches at 8 bases. Unmatched junction bases numbered 4, after V lost 0 bases and J lost 1 base. Germline V gene data show CDR1 as KGHSH and CDR2 as LQKENI. The CDR3 extends over 16 amino acids. The CDR3 DNA follows: TGTGCCAGCTCACCACCACAAGACAGGGGGAACACTGAAGCTTTCTTT. As protein: CASSPPQDRGNTEAFF.

J is TRBJ1-4 and V is TRBV7-2, with D uncertain. Germline V CDR1 and CDR2: SGHTA, FQGNSA. Trimming cost V 5 bases and J 3 bases, with 16 bases left between them. The CDR3 has 16 residues. This chain's CDR3 is CASSPGGVAPNEKLFF. In DNA, the CDR3 is TGTGCCAGCAGCCCAGGCGGGGTCGCGCCTAATGAAAAACTGTTTTTT.

The V call is TRBV19, the J call TRBJ2-7; tentatively, D is TRBD1 (5 bases). The CDR3 covers 15 residues. Per germline, CDR1 LNHDA and CDR2 SQIVND (reference sequence). The V end lost 0 bases, the J end lost 2 bases, and 11 bases lay between the germline ends. The CDR3 coding sequence is TGTGCCAGTAGTATAGATCCGGACAATCCCTACGAGCAGTACTTC. It translates to CASSIDPDNPYEQYF.

This clone was seen a single time. The V call is TRBV30, the J call TRBJ2-7; D may be TRBD2 (6 bases). The CDR3 extends over 14 amino acids. Germline V CDR1 and CDR2: GTSNPN, SVGIG (reference sequence). Trimming shortened V by 3 bases and J by 3 bases, and 15 bases separated the two germline ends. CDR3 coding DNA: TGTGCCTGGAGCGCGGGGCAGGGTTTCTACGAGCAGTACTTC. The encoded protein is CAWSAGQGFYEQYF.

The CDR3 is CARPGLAGGPDTQYF. As DNA, the CDR3 is TGTGCCAGACCGGGACTAGCGGGGGGGCCAGATACGCAGTATTTT. The V call is TRBV19, the J call TRBJ2-3; 16 positions match TRBD2. The V segment lost 9 bases and the J segment 4 bases; nucleotides outside the gene matches: 4. CDR1 and CDR2 from the germline V gene are LNHDA and SQIVND (reference sequence). This CDR3 has 15 amino acids.

V is TRBV7-6 and J is TRBJ2-7; tentatively, D is TRBD2 (5 bases). In germline, CDR1 is SGHVS, CDR2 FNYEAQ. V was clipped by 5 bases and J by 0 bases, with 14 bases between them. The CDR3 runs to 15 residues. CDR3 sequence: CASSRSFGLSYEQYF. DNA for the CDR3: TGTGCCAGCAGCCGATCCTTCGGACTCTCCTACGAGCAGTACTTC.

This clone was detected many times. V is TRBV6-5 and J is TRBJ2-7, with 11 nucleotides matching TRBD1. The J segment lost 6 bases and the V segment lost 6 bases, leaving 1 base of the junction unmatched. Germline V lookup: CDR1 MNHEY, CDR2 SVGAGI. The CDR3 has 12 amino acids. In DNA form, the CDR3 reads TGTGCCAGCAGGGGACAGGGGGTCGAGCAGTACTTC. Translation gives CASRGQGVEQYF.

This clone has a handful of counts. The chain links TRBV2 to TRBJ2-3; 8 nucleotides align to TRBD1. Germline CDR1 and CDR2: SNHLY and FYNNEI. The CDR3 is 13 amino acids. The trim removed 8 bases at V and 2 bases at J, leaving 3 bases unmatched. In DNA, the CDR3 is TGTGCCAGCGCAGGGGGCAACACAGATACGCAGTATTTT. Translating it yields CASAGGNTDTQYF.

The genes are TRBV11-2 and TRBJ2-5, with D perhaps TRBD2 (6 bases). The CDR3 extends over 15 amino acids. V shed 4 bases and J shed 5 bases, with 17 bases lying between them. Germline lookup yields CDR1 SGHAT and CDR2 FQNNGV. CDR3 protein: CASSSDGTPDETQYF. CDR3 coding DNA: TGTGCCAGCAGCTCGGACGGGACTCCGGACGAGACCCAGTACTTC.

The chain employs TRBV27 and TRBJ1-2; possible D gene TRBD1, 5 bases. V gave up 5 bases and J gave up 5 bases, with 9 bases separating them. This CDR3 is built from 12 residues. Germline CDR1 reads MNHEY; CDR2 reads SMNVEV (reference sequence). This CDR3 is CASSPQGYGYTF. CDR3 bases: TGTGCCAGCAGTCCGCAGGGTTATGGCTACACCTTC.

The V gene is TRBV28, the J gene TRBJ1-1; 9 nucleotides agree with TRBD1. The germline V gene has CDR1 MDHEN and CDR2 SYDVKM. The CDR3 is 11 amino acids. V was pared by 5 bases and J by 10 bases, with 2 bases of the junction left unmatched. The CDR3 here is CASSNRGRAFF. CDR3 nucleotides: TGTGCCAGCAGTAACAGGGGGCGAGCTTTCTTT.

The chain joins TRBV24-1 to TRBJ2-3; 8 nucleotides agree with TRBD2. The CDR3 is 16 amino acids. With 0 bases clipped from V and 6 bases from J, the junction kept 7 bases outside the gene matches. Germline CDR1 is KGHDR and CDR2 is SFDVKD. For the CDR3, the DNA is TGTGCCACCAGTGATTTGGGCGGGGGGATAGGGGATACGCAGTATTTT. This translates into CATSDLGGGIGDTQYF.

The chain has TRBV5-4 and TRBJ1-2; possibly TRBD1 for D (6 bases). The ends were cut back, 0 bases at V and 8 bases at J, with 11 bases in the middle. Germline-derived CDR1 and CDR2 are SGHNT and YYREEE (reference sequence). This CDR3 is built from 13 residues. CDR3 coding DNA: TGTGCCAGCAGCTTGGACAGGGTAGGCGGCTACACCTTC. Residues: CASSLDRVGGYTF.

This chain links TRBV19 with TRBJ2-2; 8 bases are shared with TRBD2. J gave up 5 bases and V 10 bases, and 12 bases lay outside the gene matches. Looked up from germline, CDR1 is LNHDA and CDR2 is SQIVND (reference sequence). The CDR3 is made up of 15 amino acids. CDR3 in DNA: TGTGCCACTAACGGGCTAGCGGGTCAGACCGGGGAGCTGTTTTTT. This encodes CATNGLAGQTGELFF.

The table lists this clone with a few counts. The chain is built from TRBV5-1 and TRBJ1-1; no clear D gene. This CDR3 region has 16 residues. Per the germline V gene, CDR1 is SGHRS and CDR2 is YFSETQ. V was cut by 7 bases and J by 0 bases, with 19 bases left in between. The CDR3 reads CASSRLTGFMNTEAFF. DNA for the CDR3: TGCGCCAGCTCCCGCCTTACGGGGTTCATGAACACTGAAGCTTTCTTT.

This chain joins TRBV6-1 and TRBJ2-5, with D uncertain. CDR1 and CDR2 from the germline V gene are MNHNS and SASEGT. V was shortened by 2 bases and J by 2 bases, with 6 bases between the two germline ends. The CDR3 contains 13 residues. This CDR3 reads CASSEIQQETQYF. DNA for the CDR3: TGTGCCAGCAGTGAAATCCAGCAAGAGACCCAGTACTTC.

The chain recombines TRBV7-2 with TRBJ1-5; no reliable D call. Trimming took 11 bases from V and 1 from J, leaving 9 bases between them. Germline V gives CDR1 SGHTA, CDR2 FQGNSA. This CDR3 contains 12 residues. The CDR3 sequence is CACGPSNQPQHF. CDR3 nucleotide sequence: TGTGCCTGTGGCCCGAGCAATCAGCCCCAGCATTTT.

The rearrangement joins TRBV7-2 to TRBJ1-4; D ambiguous. CDR1 and CDR2 (germline): SGHTA, FQGNSA. V lost 0 bases and J lost 3, with 11 bases in between. The CDR3 totals 16 residues. CDR3 protein: CASSLARGFSNEKLFF. The CDR3 region has the DNA TGTGCCAGCAGCTTAGCGAGAGGGTTCTCTAATGAAAAACTGTTTTTT.